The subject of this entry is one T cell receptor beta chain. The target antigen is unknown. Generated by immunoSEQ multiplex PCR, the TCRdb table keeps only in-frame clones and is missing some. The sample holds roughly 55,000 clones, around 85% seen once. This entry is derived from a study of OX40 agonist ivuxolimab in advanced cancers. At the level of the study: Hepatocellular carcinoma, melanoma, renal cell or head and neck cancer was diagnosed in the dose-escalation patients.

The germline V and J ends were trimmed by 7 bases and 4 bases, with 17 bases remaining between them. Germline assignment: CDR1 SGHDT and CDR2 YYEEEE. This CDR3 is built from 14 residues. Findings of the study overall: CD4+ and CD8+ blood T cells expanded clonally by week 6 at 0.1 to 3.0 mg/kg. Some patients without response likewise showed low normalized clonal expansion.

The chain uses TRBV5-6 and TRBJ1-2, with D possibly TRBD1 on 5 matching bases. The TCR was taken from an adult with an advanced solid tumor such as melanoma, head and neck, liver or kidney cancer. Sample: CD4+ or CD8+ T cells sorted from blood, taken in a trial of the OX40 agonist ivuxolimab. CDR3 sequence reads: CASGPGVSSYGYTF. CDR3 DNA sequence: TGTGCCAGCGGCCCGGGGGTCTCTAGCTATGGCTACACCTTC.